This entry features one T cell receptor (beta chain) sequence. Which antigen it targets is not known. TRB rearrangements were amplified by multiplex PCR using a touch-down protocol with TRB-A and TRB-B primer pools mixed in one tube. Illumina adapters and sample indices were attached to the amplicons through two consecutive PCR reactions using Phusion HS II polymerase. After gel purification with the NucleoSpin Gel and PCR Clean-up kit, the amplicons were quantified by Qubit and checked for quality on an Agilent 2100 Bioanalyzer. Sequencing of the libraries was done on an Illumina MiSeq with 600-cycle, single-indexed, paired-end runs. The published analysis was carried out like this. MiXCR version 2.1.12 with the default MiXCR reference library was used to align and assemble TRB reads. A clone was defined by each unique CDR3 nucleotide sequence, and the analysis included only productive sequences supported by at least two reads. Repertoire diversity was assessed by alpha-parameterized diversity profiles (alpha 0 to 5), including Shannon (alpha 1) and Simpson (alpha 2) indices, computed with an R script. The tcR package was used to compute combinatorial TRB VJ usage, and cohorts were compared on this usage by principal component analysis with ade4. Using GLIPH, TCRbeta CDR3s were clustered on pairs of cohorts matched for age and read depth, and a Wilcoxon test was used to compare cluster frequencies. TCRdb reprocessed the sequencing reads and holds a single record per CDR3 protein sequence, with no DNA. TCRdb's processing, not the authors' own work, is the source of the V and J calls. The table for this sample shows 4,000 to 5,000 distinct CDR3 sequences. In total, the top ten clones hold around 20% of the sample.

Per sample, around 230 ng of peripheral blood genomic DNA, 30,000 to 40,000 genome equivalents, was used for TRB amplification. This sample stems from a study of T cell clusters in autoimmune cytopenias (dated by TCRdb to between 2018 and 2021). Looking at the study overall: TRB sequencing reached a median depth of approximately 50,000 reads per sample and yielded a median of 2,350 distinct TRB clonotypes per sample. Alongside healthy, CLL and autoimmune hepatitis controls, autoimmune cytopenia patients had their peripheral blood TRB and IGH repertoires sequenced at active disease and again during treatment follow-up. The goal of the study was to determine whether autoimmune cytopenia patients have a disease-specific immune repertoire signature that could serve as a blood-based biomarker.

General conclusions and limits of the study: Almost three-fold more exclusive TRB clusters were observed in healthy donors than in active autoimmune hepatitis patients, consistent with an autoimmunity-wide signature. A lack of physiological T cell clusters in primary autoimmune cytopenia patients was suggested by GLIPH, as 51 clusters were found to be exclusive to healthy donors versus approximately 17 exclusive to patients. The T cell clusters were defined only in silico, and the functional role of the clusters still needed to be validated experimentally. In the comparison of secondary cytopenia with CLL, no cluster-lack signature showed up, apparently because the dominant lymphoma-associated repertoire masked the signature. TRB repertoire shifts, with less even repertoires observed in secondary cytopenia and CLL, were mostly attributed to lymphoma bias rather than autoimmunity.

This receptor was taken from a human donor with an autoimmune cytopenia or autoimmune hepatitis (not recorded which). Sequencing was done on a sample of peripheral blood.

The CDR3 loop reads CSAGTGGTSASEQFF. The V and J segments used are TRBV20-1 and TRBJ2-1; TCRdb returns TRBD2, unconfirmable since there is no DNA. The CDR3 runs 15 amino acids, cysteine and phenylalanine included. Nucleotide data are not available. Looking up the germline V gene (reference sequence) yields CDR1 DFQATT and CDR2 SNEGSKA.